The present TCR beta chain was sequenced within a study of tumor-infiltrating lymphocytes in primary liver carcinoma. At the level of the study: Recorded tumor stage was T1-T3 N0M0, with diameters of roughly 4 to 10 cm. There were roughly 3.5 to 7.13 million productive TCRbeta reads per sample, a yield similar across tissue types. Notes on the study in general: Compared with blood, tumor repertoires held significantly more in their top 250 clones.

With respect to this clonotype: Its antigen is currently unknown. A much more abundant neighbour one base away suggests this may be a read error.

Germline DNA was also extracted, and blood RNA derived from unsorted whole blood. Chronic HBV infection, untreated so far, was present in the patients. The CDR3 length is 14 residues. Germline V CDR1 and CDR2: SQVTM, ANQGSEA. Trimming took off 6 bases at V and 0 bases at J, with 15 bases between the two ends. A primer in the constant region served to generate TCR beta cDNA from 450 to 600 ng of total RNA. Three rounds of nested multiplex PCR with slightly modified ARM-PCR produced TCR beta libraries. With TRBV1-TRBV30 forward primers and a C-beta reverse primer, the first two PCR rounds were run for around 10 cycles each. Using its own MiXCR run on the multiplex PCR reads, TCRdb lists one record per CDR3 protein. The profile covers approximately 330,000 distinct CDR3 sequences, with approximately 64% appearing a single time and about 6.1% taken by the ten largest.

J is TRBJ2-7 and V is TRBV29-1; D unclear. The specimen was peripheral blood. This sequence originates from a man between 35 and 55 years old with primary liver carcinoma and hepatitis B virus infection. The CDR3 spells CSVVHSRSSYEQYF. DNA for the CDR3: TGCAGCGTAGTACATAGCAGGAGCTCCTACGAGCAGTACTTC.